Listed below are T cell receptor beta chains from one sample, sequenced in a study of beta chain features in type 1 diabetes. Using immunoSEQ multiplex PCR, the repertoire was profiled, and TCRdb retains in-frame clones only, with some absent. This sample has under 90,000 clones; 30% to 35% occur once, and the top ten carry 0.45%. The sequencing sample was made of stem cell memory CD4+ T cells from blood. All receptors come from a woman aged 18 to 35 in good health. Both conserved end residues are part of each CDR3. The D gene is left open where the match is weak. Clone size is shown for a subset of rows, as once, few, many or a class of expanded clone.

j_gene: TRBJ2-7
abundance: few
d_gene: -
v_gene: TRBV2
CDR3aa: CASSEVAGNEQYF
CDR3nt: TGTGCCAGCAGTGAGGTGGCGGGAAACGAGCAGTACTTC

j_gene: TRBJ2-6
abundance: few
d_gene: TRBD2
v_gene: TRBV29-1
CDR3aa: CSVEGGVSSGANVLTF
CDR3nt: TGCAGCGTTGAGGGGGGGGTTAGCTCTGGGGCCAACGTCCTGACTTTC

j_gene: TRBJ2-4
abundance: few
d_gene: TRBD2
v_gene: TRBV5-1
CDR3aa: CASSFAGTSGPIAKNIQYF
CDR3nt: TGCGCCAGCAGCTTCGCCGGGACTAGCGGACCAATAGCCAAAAACATTCAGTACTTC

j_gene: TRBJ2-3
abundance: -
d_gene: -
v_gene: TRBV2
CDR3aa: CASRTDTDTQYF
CDR3nt: TGTGCCAGCCGTACAGACACAGATACGCAGTATTTT

j_gene: TRBJ1-5
abundance: many
d_gene: -
v_gene: TRBV7-9
CDR3aa: CASSLEGDQPQHF
CDR3nt: TGTGCCAGCAGCTTAGAGGGGGATCAGCCCCAGCATTTT

j_gene: TRBJ2-3
abundance: few
d_gene: -
v_gene: TRBV18
CDR3aa: CASSLGDTQYF
CDR3nt: TGTGCCAGCTCACTCGGGGATACGCAGTATTTT

j_gene: TRBJ1-1
abundance: -
d_gene: -
v_gene: TRBV4-1
CDR3aa: CASSQSAMNTEAFF
CDR3nt: TGCGCCAGCAGCCAGAGCGCAATGAACACTGAAGCTTTCTTT

j_gene: TRBJ1-3
abundance: -
d_gene: -
v_gene: TRBV5-6
CDR3aa: CASSDLGGPSGNTIYF
CDR3nt: TGTGCCAGCAGCGATCTCGGCGGCCCCTCTGGAAACACCATATATTTT

j_gene: TRBJ2-4
abundance: few
d_gene: TRBD2
v_gene: TRBV13
CDR3aa: CASSLRRRHQSGGERDIQYF
CDR3nt: TGTGCCAGCAGCTTGAGGCGCAGGCATCAAAGCGGGGGGGAAAGGGACATTCAGTACTTC

j_gene: TRBJ2-6
abundance: -
d_gene: TRBD1
v_gene: TRBV7-9
CDR3aa: CASSSHRQGFSGANVLTF
CDR3nt: TGTGCCAGCAGCTCCCACCGACAGGGGTTCTCTGGGGCCAACGTCCTGACTTTC

j_gene: TRBJ2-5
abundance: -
d_gene: -
v_gene: TRBV10-2
CDR3aa: CASKMAGEETQYF
CDR3nt: TGCGCCAGCAAAATGGCAGGGGAAGAGACCCAGTACTTC

j_gene: TRBJ1-1
abundance: few
d_gene: -
v_gene: TRBV10-3
CDR3aa: CAISQLGQGTTEAFF
CDR3nt: TGTGCCATCAGCCAATTGGGGCAGGGGACCACTGAAGCTTTCTTT

j_gene: TRBJ2-1
abundance: -
d_gene: -
v_gene: TRBV6-5
CDR3aa: CASSRRGWDEQFF
CDR3nt: TGTGCCAGCAGCCGCCGGGGTTGGGATGAGCAGTTCTTC

j_gene: TRBJ2-1
abundance: once
d_gene: TRBD2
v_gene: TRBV6-6
CDR3aa: CASSSRGSSYNEQFF
CDR3nt: TGTGCCAGCAGCTCGCGGGGGAGCTCCTACAATGAGCAGTTCTTC

j_gene: TRBJ1-5
abundance: -
d_gene: TRBD1
v_gene: TRBV19
CDR3aa: CASTRGLQGLSNQPQHF
CDR3nt: TGTGCCAGTACTAGAGGGCTACAGGGGTTAAGCAATCAGCCCCAGCATTTT

j_gene: TRBJ1-1
abundance: -
d_gene: TRBD1
v_gene: TRBV5-1
CDR3aa: CASSAGQGEGSFF
CDR3nt: TGCGCCAGCAGCGCGGGACAGGGGGAAGGGTCTTTCTTT

j_gene: TRBJ1-1
abundance: -
d_gene: -
v_gene: TRBV19
CDR3aa: CASSVPGVSGREAFF
CDR3nt: TGTGCCAGTAGTGTCCCAGGGGTAAGTGGCAGAGAAGCTTTCTTT

j_gene: TRBJ1-3
abundance: -
d_gene: -
v_gene: TRBV28
CDR3aa: CASSLSQGAGPGNTIYF
CDR3nt: TGTGCCAGCAGTTTATCCCAAGGGGCTGGTCCTGGAAACACCATATATTTT

j_gene: TRBJ2-7
abundance: -
d_gene: TRBD2
v_gene: TRBV5-5
CDR3aa: CASSLATSGTYEQYF
CDR3nt: TGTGCCAGCAGCTTGGCGACTAGCGGGACCTACGAGCAGTACTTC

j_gene: TRBJ2-5
abundance: -
d_gene: -
v_gene: TRBV6-1
CDR3aa: CASTTEAETQYF
CDR3nt: TGTGCCAGTACGACTGAGGCAGAGACCCAGTACTTC

j_gene: TRBJ2-3
abundance: many
d_gene: -
v_gene: TRBV7-2
CDR3aa: CASRRAGDTQYF
CDR3nt: TGTGCCAGCAGGAGGGCCGGAGATACGCAGTATTTT

j_gene: TRBJ2-5
abundance: -
d_gene: -
v_gene: TRBV6-5
CDR3aa: CASTPGSGVETQYF
CDR3nt: TGTGCCAGCACCCCGGGCTCAGGGGTGGAGACCCAGTACTTC

j_gene: TRBJ2-2
abundance: once
d_gene: -
v_gene: TRBV6-6
CDR3aa: CASSYSGGATGELFF
CDR3nt: TGTGCCAGCAGTTACTCGGGTGGGGCCACCGGGGAGCTGTTTTTT

j_gene: TRBJ2-5
abundance: -
d_gene: -
v_gene: TRBV6-6
CDR3aa: CASRTTGGGETQYF
CDR3nt: TGTGCCAGCAGAACTACAGGGGGGGGAGAGACCCAGTACTTC

j_gene: TRBJ2-3
abundance: few
d_gene: TRBD2
v_gene: TRBV2
CDR3aa: CASSARLAGGLYTDTQYF
CDR3nt: TGTGCCAGCAGTGCCCGACTAGCGGGGGGCCTATACACAGATACGCAGTATTTT

j_gene: TRBJ2-2
abundance: -
d_gene: TRBD2
v_gene: TRBV25-1
CDR3aa: CASSHSGGATGELFF
CDR3nt: TGTGCCAGCAGTCACAGCGGGGGCGCTACCGGGGAGCTGTTTTTT

j_gene: TRBJ1-3
abundance: -
d_gene: -
v_gene: TRBV7-9
CDR3aa: CASRADLGGNTIYF
CDR3nt: TGTGCCAGCAGAGCGGACTTAGGAGGAAACACCATATATTTT

j_gene: TRBJ2-7
abundance: -
d_gene: TRBD2
v_gene: TRBV29-1
CDR3aa: CSVSAGFSYEQYF
CDR3nt: TGCAGCGTTTCAGCGGGATTCTCCTACGAGCAGTACTTC

j_gene: TRBJ1-6
abundance: few
d_gene: TRBD1
v_gene: TRBV27
CDR3aa: CASSSRTGKRSPLHF
CDR3nt: TGTGCCAGCAGTTCACGGACAGGGAAACGCTCACCCCTCCACTTT

j_gene: TRBJ2-1
abundance: -
d_gene: -
v_gene: TRBV30
CDR3aa: CAWSGEKTGTAPLNEQFF
CDR3nt: TGTGCCTGGAGTGGGGAAAAGACCGGGACTGCCCCCTTAAATGAGCAGTTCTTC

j_gene: TRBJ2-7
abundance: -
d_gene: -
v_gene: TRBV7-2
CDR3aa: CASTFPGTSHEQYF
CDR3nt: TGTGCCAGCACCTTTCCAGGAACTTCTCACGAGCAGTACTTC

j_gene: TRBJ1-1
abundance: -
d_gene: -
v_gene: TRBV19
CDR3aa: CASSIGYGLEAFF
CDR3nt: TGTGCCAGTAGTATAGGGTACGGACTTGAAGCTTTCTTT

j_gene: TRBJ2-2
abundance: few
d_gene: -
v_gene: TRBV28
CDR3aa: CASWQGANTGELFF
CDR3nt: TGTGCCAGCTGGCAAGGGGCGAACACCGGGGAGCTGTTTTTT

j_gene: TRBJ2-2
abundance: -
d_gene: TRBD2
v_gene: TRBV5-1
CDR3aa: CASSLSGSTGELFF
CDR3nt: TGCGCCAGCAGCCTAAGCGGGAGTACCGGGGAGCTGTTTTTT

j_gene: TRBJ1-6
abundance: few
d_gene: -
v_gene: TRBV2
CDR3aa: CASSGGGPGYRSHF
CDR3nt: TGTGCCAGCAGTGGGGGGGGCCCCGGATACAGAAGCCACTTT

j_gene: TRBJ2-2
abundance: few
d_gene: -
v_gene: TRBV5-1
CDR3aa: CASSLLQNTGELFF
CDR3nt: TGCGCCAGCAGCTTGTTACAGAACACCGGGGAGCTGTTTTTT

j_gene: TRBJ1-4
abundance: -
d_gene: TRBD1
v_gene: TRBV4-2
CDR3aa: CASSQVIDPGQGLTNEKLFF
CDR3nt: TGTGCCAGCAGCCAAGTCATTGATCCGGGACAGGGGCTAACTAATGAAAAACTGTTTTTT

j_gene: TRBJ2-2
abundance: few
d_gene: -
v_gene: TRBV30
CDR3aa: CASHLIRSGGTGELFF
CDR3nt: TGTGCCAGCCACCTGATCCGATCCGGGGGCACCGGGGAGCTGTTTTTT

j_gene: TRBJ2-5
abundance: few
d_gene: -
v_gene: TRBV5-4
CDR3aa: CASSQPGTQETQYF
CDR3nt: TGTGCCAGCAGCCAACCAGGAACACAAGAGACCCAGTACTTC

j_gene: TRBJ2-2
abundance: -
d_gene: -
v_gene: TRBV7-7
CDR3aa: CASSLGSGRTGELFF
CDR3nt: TGTGCTAGCAGCTTGGGGAGCGGGCGGACCGGGGAGCTGTTTTTT

j_gene: TRBJ1-1
abundance: -
d_gene: -
v_gene: TRBV4-1
CDR3aa: CASSQVTKDTQEAFF
CDR3nt: TGCGCCAGCAGCCAAGTTACAAAAGACACCCAAGAAGCTTTCTTT

j_gene: TRBJ1-1
abundance: -
d_gene: -
v_gene: TRBV5-1
CDR3aa: CASSLAGDTEAFF
CDR3nt: TGCGCCAGCAGCTTGGCCGGTGACACTGAAGCTTTCTTT

j_gene: TRBJ1-3
abundance: -
d_gene: -
v_gene: TRBV5-6
CDR3aa: CASSLVGASGNTIYF
CDR3nt: TGTGCCAGCAGCTTGGTCGGAGCCTCTGGAAACACCATATATTTT

j_gene: TRBJ2-5
abundance: once
d_gene: TRBD2
v_gene: TRBV7-6
CDR3aa: CASSALAEYQETQYF
CDR3nt: TGTGCCAGCAGCGCGCTAGCGGAGTACCAAGAGACCCAGTACTTC

j_gene: TRBJ1-3
abundance: -
d_gene: -
v_gene: TRBV6-6
CDR3aa: CASKSSGNTIYF
CDR3nt: TGTGCCAGCAAGAGCTCTGGAAACACCATATATTTT

j_gene: TRBJ2-3
abundance: -
d_gene: -
v_gene: TRBV18
CDR3aa: CASSDRSTDTQYF
CDR3nt: TGTGCCAGCTCAGACAGAAGCACAGATACGCAGTATTTT

j_gene: TRBJ1-4
abundance: few
d_gene: -
v_gene: TRBV28
CDR3aa: CASNYGLREKLFF
CDR3nt: TGTGCCAGCAACTACGGTTTACGAGAAAAACTGTTTTTT

j_gene: TRBJ2-1
abundance: -
d_gene: TRBD2
v_gene: TRBV30
CDR3aa: CAWDTGTALGLAGGGRFF
CDR3nt: TGTGCCTGGGATACCGGGACAGCACTGGGACTAGCGGGGGGGGGACGGTTCTTC

j_gene: TRBJ2-3
abundance: few
d_gene: -
v_gene: TRBV7-2
CDR3aa: CASSPGASGREGQYF
CDR3nt: TGTGCCAGCAGCCCGGGGGCTAGCGGCCGTGAGGGGCAGTATTTT

j_gene: TRBJ1-2
abundance: -
d_gene: TRBD1
v_gene: TRBV6-5
CDR3aa: CASRKGQGARGYTF
CDR3nt: TGTGCCAGCAGAAAAGGACAGGGGGCGCGAGGCTACACCTTC

j_gene: TRBJ2-3
abundance: few
d_gene: TRBD2
v_gene: TRBV14
CDR3aa: CASSRWGGTDTQYF
CDR3nt: TGTGCCAGCAGCCGGTGGGGGGGAACAGATACGCAGTATTTT

j_gene: TRBJ1-2
abundance: -
d_gene: -
v_gene: TRBV5-1
CDR3aa: CASSLEQEGGYTF
CDR3nt: TGCGCCAGCAGCTTGGAACAGGAGGGTGGCTACACCTTC

j_gene: TRBJ1-4
abundance: -
d_gene: -
v_gene: TRBV5-1
CDR3aa: CASSTQGVANEKLFF
CDR3nt: TGCGCCAGCAGCACACAGGGAGTGGCTAATGAAAAACTGTTTTTT

j_gene: TRBJ1-1
abundance: -
d_gene: -
v_gene: TRBV7-8
CDR3aa: CASSVLMGHQNTEAFF
CDR3nt: TGTGCCAGCAGCGTTTTGATGGGACATCAGAACACTGAAGCTTTCTTT

j_gene: TRBJ2-1
abundance: -
d_gene: -
v_gene: TRBV11-3
CDR3aa: CASTLVGGSEQFF
CDR3nt: TGTGCCAGCACCTTAGTGGGGGGTTCCGAGCAGTTCTTC

j_gene: TRBJ2-7
abundance: -
d_gene: TRBD1
v_gene: TRBV6-1
CDR3aa: CASTNGQGGYEQYF
CDR3nt: TGTGCCAGCACCAACGGACAGGGTGGGTACGAGCAGTACTTC